The 20 T cell receptor beta chains below come from one sample, sequenced in a study of T-cell memory formation after mild COVID-19. TCRdb redid the calling of the 5' RACE reads with MiXCR, one entry per CDR3 protein. The repertoire holds 250,000 to 300,000 distinct CDR3 sequences, with 15% to 20% as singletons. The source material was PBMCs or a T cell subset sorted from them (not recorded which). The receptors stem from a man aged 18 to 30 who had mild COVID-19 (a few samples of this study predate the infection). Cell type and time point are not known.

The chain is built from TRBV4-2 and TRBJ2-5, with D maybe TRBD2 (7 bases). The CDR3 sequence is 15 residues long. In germline, CDR1 is LGHNA, CDR2 YNFKEQ. The V gene lost 2 bases and the J gene lost 4 bases, with 14 bases spanning the gap. The CDR3 DNA reads TGTGCCAGCAGCCAATCGGGGGGAGGGGGAGAGACCCAGTACTTC. Encoded protein: CASSQSGGGGETQYF.

A few counts support this clonotype. The chain couples TRBV7-8 to TRBJ1-1; D gene ambiguous. CDR3 length equals 14 residues. Germline CDR1 SGHVS, CDR2 FQNEAQ. V was clipped by 5 bases and J by 4 bases, with 14 bases between them. CDR3 DNA: TGTGCCAGCAGCCCACCATTAGAAAGCACTGAAGCTTTCTTT. This translates into CASSPPLESTEAFF.

This clonotype has just a few counts. The genes are TRBV3-1 and TRBJ1-1; weak D call: TRBD1 (6 bases). CDR1 is LGHDT and CDR2 is YNNKEL in the germline V gene (reference sequence). Trimming removed 4 bases from V and 3 bases from J, with 12 bases in between. This CDR3 is built from 14 residues. CDR3 DNA: TGTGCCAGCAGCCGAGAAGGGGGGCACACTGAAGCTTTCTTT. Its protein product is CASSREGGHTEAFF.

This chain links TRBV20-1 with TRBJ2-7; the D gene is possibly TRBD1 (5 bases). CDR1 DFQATT and CDR2 SNEGSKA come from the germline V gene (reference sequence). The ends were cut back, 3 bases at V and 4 bases at J, with 7 bases in the middle. The CDR3 extends over 11 amino acids. DNA for the CDR3: TGCAGTGCTAGCAGGGCGTACGAGCAGTACTTC. It translates to CSASRAYEQYF.

The genes are TRBV6-5 and TRBJ1-2; TRBD1 is a possible D gene (5 bases). The CDR3 length is 16 residues. Germline CDR1 is MNHEY and CDR2 is SVGAGI. Trimming left V 7 bases short and J 0 bases short, with 18 bases between. Here the CDR3 DNA reads TGTGCCAGCATTTCTTTTGACAGTCGAGCTAACTATGGCTACACCTTC. It yields the protein CASISFDSRANYGYTF.

This clonotype was detected only a few times. The chain joins TRBV7-9 to TRBJ1-3; D gene ambiguous. The V gene lost 4 bases and the J gene lost 3 bases, with 7 bases spanning the gap. Germline-derived CDR1 and CDR2 are SEHNR and FQNEAQ (reference sequence). The CDR3 covers 13 residues. CDR3 sequence reads: CASSSTRGNTIYF. The CDR3 region has the DNA TGTGCCAGCAGCTCGACCCGTGGAAACACCATATATTTT.

The V and J genes are TRBV18 and TRBJ1-1; no clear D gene. Germline-derived CDR1 and CDR2 are KGHSH and LQKENI. Trimming pared 3 bases from V and 1 base from J, leaving 12 bases between. The length of the CDR3 is 15 residues. The CDR3 loop is CASSPPPAWNTEAFF. The CDR3 nucleotides read TGTGCCAGCTCACCTCCCCCCGCCTGGAACACTGAAGCTTTCTTT.

V gene TRBV7-2 combines with J gene TRBJ2-2, with D perhaps TRBD1 (6 bases). V was trimmed by 0 bases and J by 7 bases, leaving 15 bases between them. This CDR3 spans 16 amino acids. Germline values: CDR1 SGHTA, CDR2 FQGNSA. This chain's CDR3 is CASSLASGALHGELFF. The CDR3 DNA is TGTGCCAGCAGCTTAGCTTCAGGGGCCCTCCACGGGGAGCTGTTTTTT. Full variable domain (missing parts from reference TRBV7-2 and TRBJ2-2): GAGVSQSPSNKVTEKGKDVELRCDPISGHTALYWYRQSLGQGLEFLIYFQGNSAPDKSGLPSDRFSAERTGGSVSTLTIQRTQQEDSAVYLCASSLASGALHGELFFGEGSRLTVL.

This chain links TRBV7-8 with TRBJ2-1; D gene unclear. V was pared by 2 bases and J by 9 bases, with 14 bases between. This CDR3 is built from 14 residues. Per germline, CDR1 SGHVS and CDR2 FQNEAQ. Here the CDR3 reads CASSLLSQRAEQFF. The CDR3 nucleotides are TGTGCCAGCAGCTTACTTAGCCAAAGAGCTGAGCAGTTCTTC.

This clonotype has just a few counts. CDR3 sequence: CASSLLSVGGQDEQFF. The CDR3 DNA follows: TGTGCCAGCAGTTTATTAAGCGTGGGTGGACAGGATGAGCAGTTCTTC. The rearrangement links TRBV27 to TRBJ2-1; 7 nucleotides match TRBD1. J gave up 8 bases and V 1 base, and 11 bases lay outside the gene matches. The germline V gene encodes CDR1 MNHEY and CDR2 SMNVEV (reference sequence). CDR3 length: 16 amino acids.

There are a few counts of this clonotype. The rearrangement links TRBV7-2 to TRBJ1-5; D is unclear. Germline assignment: CDR1 SGHTA and CDR2 FQGNSA. This CDR3 is built from 14 residues. V dropped 4 bases and J dropped 0 bases, with 7 bases sitting between them. The CDR3 protein is CASSSRYSNQPQHF. CDR3 coding DNA: TGTGCCAGCAGCTCGCGGTATAGCAATCAGCCCCAGCATTTT.

This clonotype was observed many times. This chain connects TRBV5-1 to TRBJ2-1, with 13 bases fitting TRBD2. This CDR3 region has 14 residues. Germline CDR1 is SGHRS and CDR2 is YFSETQ. V lost 7 bases and J lost 7; bases outside the gene matches: 5. DNA for the CDR3: TGCGCCAGCGACCGGGGACTAGCGGGGAATGAGCAGTTCTTC. It yields the protein CASDRGLAGNEQFF.

DNA for the CDR3: TGTGCCAGCAGCTATGCAGGGGAAGATACGCAGTATTTT. Protein sequence: CASSYAGEDTQYF. The chain recombines TRBV11-1 with TRBJ2-3; D might be TRBD1 (6 bases). Germline values: CDR1 SGHAT, CDR2 FQDESV (reference sequence). Deletions cut 4 bases from V and 5 bases from J, with 10 bases between. The CDR3 extends over 13 amino acids.

The chain couples TRBV20-1 to TRBJ1-5, with a tentative D call TRBD1 (6 bases). The CDR3 runs to 14 residues. Germline V lookup: CDR1 DFQATT, CDR2 SNEGSKA (reference sequence). The V end was cut by 3 bases, the J end by 5 bases, with 14 bases between. In DNA form, the CDR3 reads TGCAGTGCTAGTCTCGGGGGGCATGATCAGCCCCAGCATTTT. Translated, it gives CSASLGGHDQPQHF.

This rearrangement joins TRBV30 to TRBJ2-1; 10 bases are shared with TRBD2. CDR3 size: 14 residues. J gave up 6 bases and V 1 base, and 3 bases lay outside the gene matches. The germline V gene encodes CDR1 GTSNPN and CDR2 SVGIG (reference sequence). The CDR3 is CAWSGAGGPNEQFF. CDR3 DNA sequence: TGTGCCTGGAGTGGAGCGGGGGGGCCCAATGAGCAGTTCTTC. The variable domain in full, with the rest retrieved from reference TRBV30 and TRBJ2-1, is SQTIHQWPATLVQPVGSPLSLECTVEGTSNPNLYWYRQAAGRGLQLLFYSVGIGQISSEVPQNLSASRPQDRQFILSSKKLLLSDSGFYLCAWSGAGGPNEQFFGPGTRLTVL.

The sample holds a few counts of this clonotype. The rearrangement uses TRBV4-1 and TRBJ1-6, with 9 bases fitting TRBD1. After removal of 4 bases from V and 0 bases from J, the junction contained 13 bases not matched to a gene. This CDR3 region has 20 residues. Germline V lookup: CDR1 MGHRA, CDR2 YSYEKL. The CDR3 DNA is TGCGCCAGCAGCCTTACGGCGGACAGGGGAGCAGGCTCCTATAATTCACCCCTCCACTTT. This encodes CASSLTADRGAGSYNSPLHF.

This clonotype was seen only a few times. The chain carries TRBV12-3 or TRBV12-4 and TRBJ2-1; D may be TRBD1 (6 bases). V shed 2 bases and J shed 4 bases, with 9 bases lying between them. The CDR3 is made up of 14 amino acids. The CDR3 protein is CASSLPGTYNEQFF. In DNA, the CDR3 is TGTGCCAGCAGTTTACCGGGGACATACAATGAGCAGTTCTTC.

This clonotype came up many times. CDR3 amino acids: CASTFSPADSPLHF. In DNA form, the CDR3 reads TGTGCCAGCACCTTTTCCCCGGCAGATTCACCCCTCCACTTT. The chain carries TRBV12-3 or TRBV12-4 and TRBJ1-6; no definite D call. The CDR3 contains 14 residues. Between the trimmed V and J ends, which lost 7 bases and 8 bases, there was a span of 15 bases.

The chain combines TRBV5-6 with TRBJ2-7; perhaps TRBD1 as D (5 bases). The germline V gene has CDR1 SGHDT and CDR2 YYEEEE. Trimming cost V 7 bases and J 2 bases, with 16 bases left between them. The length of the CDR3 is 14 residues. This CDR3 reads CASGSRVRAYEQYF. DNA for the CDR3: TGTGCCAGCGGGTCCCGGGTCAGGGCCTACGAGCAGTACTTC.

This clonotype was counted a few times. The genes are TRBV7-9 and TRBJ2-5, with D possibly TRBD2 on 6 matching bases. Germline values: CDR1 SEHNR, CDR2 FQNEAQ (reference sequence). The V and J ends lost 4 bases and 0 bases respectively, with 18 bases between them. CDR3 size: 17 residues. The CDR3 DNA sequence: TGTGCCAGCAGCTCTACTAGAGGGACTGCAAACCAAGAGACCCAGTACTTC. Translating it yields CASSSTRGTANQETQYF.